One T cell receptor beta chain is described in this entry. Its antigen is currently unknown. This sample is drawn from a study of T cells after yellow fever vaccination. The wider study: Fractions containing few cells were prepared with SMART-Seq v4 Ultra Low Input. Study-wide results and limits: The secondary response showed a weaker magnitude and a faster peak, day 5 versus 15. Repertoires sorted by FACS could include abundant clonotypes that are contaminants from the bulk population. Booster samples showed a return of most primary-vaccination clones (around 95% CD4, about 88% CD8).

TCRdb recomputed calls from the 5' RACE reads with MiXCR, one row per CDR3 protein. The table includes under 500,000 distinct CDR3 sequences, 15% to 20% detected once. The sample was PBMCs, taken before the yellow fever booster vaccination. The receptor was isolated from a man younger than 35 who received the YFV17D yellow fever vaccine.

The CDR3 reads CATSEPLDTDTQYF. The CDR3 nucleotides are TGTGCCACCAGTGAGCCGCTCGACACAGATACGCAGTATTTT. V is TRBV24-1 and J is TRBJ2-3; no clear D. CDR3 length: 14 amino acids. Trimming left V 4 bases short and J 2 bases short, with 9 bases between. Germline loops: CDR1 KGHDR, CDR2 SFDVKD.